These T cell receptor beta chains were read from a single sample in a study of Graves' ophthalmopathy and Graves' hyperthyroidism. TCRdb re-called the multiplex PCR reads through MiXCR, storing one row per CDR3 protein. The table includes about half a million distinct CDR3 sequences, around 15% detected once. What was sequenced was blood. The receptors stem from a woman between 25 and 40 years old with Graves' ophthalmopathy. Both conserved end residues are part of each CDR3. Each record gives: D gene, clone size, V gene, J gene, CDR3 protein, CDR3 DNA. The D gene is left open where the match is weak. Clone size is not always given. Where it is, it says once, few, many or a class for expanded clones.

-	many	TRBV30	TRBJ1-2	CAWSRDLPGYTF	TGTGCCTGGAGTCGAGACCTCCCTGGCTACACCTTC
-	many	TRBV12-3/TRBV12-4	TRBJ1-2	CASSSGGGRGNYGYTF	TGTGCCAGCAGCTCCGGGGGAGGGAGAGGGAACTATGGCTACACCTTC
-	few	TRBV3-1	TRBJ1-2	CASSQPGGYYGYTF	TGTGCCAGCAGCCAACCCGGCGGATACTATGGCTACACCTTC
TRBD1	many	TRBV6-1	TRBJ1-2	CASSKQGANGYTF	TGTGCCAGCAGTAAACAGGGGGCGAACGGCTACACCTTC
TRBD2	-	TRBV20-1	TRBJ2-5	CSARRLAGDNKETQYF	TGCAGTGCTCGCCGACTAGCGGGAGATAATAAGGAGACCCAGTACTTC
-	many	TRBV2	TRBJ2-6	CASRVGRPGANVLTF	TGTGCCAGCAGGGTAGGGAGACCTGGGGCCAACGTCCTGACTTTC
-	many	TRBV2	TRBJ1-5	CASSEAEFNQPQHF	TGTGCCAGCAGTGAAGCGGAATTCAATCAGCCCCAGCATTTT
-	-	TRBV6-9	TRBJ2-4	CASIVLAKNIQYF	TGCGCCAGCATAGTGCTAGCCAAAAACATTCAGTACTTC
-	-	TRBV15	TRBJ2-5	CATSRVEETQYF	TGTGCCACCAGCAGAGTAGAGGAGACCCAGTACTTC
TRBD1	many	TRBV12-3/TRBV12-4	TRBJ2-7	CASSFGTVHYEQYF	TGTGCCAGCAGTTTCGGGACAGTCCACTACGAGCAGTACTTC
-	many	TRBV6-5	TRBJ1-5	CASSSQADKNQPQHF	TGTGCCAGCAGTTCCCAGGCGGATAAAAATCAGCCCCAGCATTTT
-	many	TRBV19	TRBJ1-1	CASSIHGGWTEAFF	TGTGCCAGTAGTATCCATGGGGGATGGACTGAAGCTTTCTTT
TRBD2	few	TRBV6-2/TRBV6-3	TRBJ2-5	CASSPGTSGRRKTQYF	TGTGCCAGCAGCCCTGGGACTAGCGGGAGGAGGAAGACCCAGTACTTC
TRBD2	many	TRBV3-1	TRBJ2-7	CASSQLAGGPREQYF	TGTGCCAGCAGCCAACTAGCGGGAGGGCCGAGGGAGCAGTACTTC
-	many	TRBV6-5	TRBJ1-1	CASSYPPSTFF	TGTGCCAGCAGTTACCCCCCTTCAACTTTCTTT
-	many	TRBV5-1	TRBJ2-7	CASSLRRFTNSYEQYF	TGCGCCAGCAGCTTGAGGCGTTTCACCAACTCCTACGAGCAGTACTTC
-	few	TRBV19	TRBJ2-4	CASSNVRGGAKNIQYF	TGTGCCAGTAGTAACGTTCGGGGAGGTGCCAAAAACATTCAGTACTTC
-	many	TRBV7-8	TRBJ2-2	CASSLRGGGTGELFF	TGTGCCAGCAGCCTCCGCGGAGGTGGGACCGGGGAGCTGTTTTTT
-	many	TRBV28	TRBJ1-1	CASSSGPRGIRFGEAFF	TGTGCCAGCAGTTCCGGACCACGGGGGATTCGGTTTGGTGAAGCTTTCTTT
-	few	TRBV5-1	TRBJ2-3	CASSFEGPVTDTQYF	TGCGCCAGCAGCTTTGAAGGACCCGTCACAGATACGCAGTATTTT
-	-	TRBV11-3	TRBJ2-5	CASSSGPHRETQYF	TGTGCCAGCAGCTCGGGCCCTCACCGAGAGACCCAGTACTTC
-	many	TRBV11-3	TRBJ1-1	CASSLIGQIEAFF	TGTGCCAGCAGCTTGATCGGACAGATTGAAGCTTTCTTT
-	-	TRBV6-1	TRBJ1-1	CASSEAESGLAEAFF	TGTGCCAGCAGTGAAGCGGAATCAGGGTTGGCTGAAGCTTTCTTT
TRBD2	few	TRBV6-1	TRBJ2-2	CASTTDGGATGELFF	TGTGCCAGCACAACTGACGGGGGGGCTACCGGGGAGCTGTTTTTT
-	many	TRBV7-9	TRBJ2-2	CASSPSGTANPKNTGELFF	TGTGCCAGCAGTCCTTCCGGGACTGCTAATCCCAAAAACACCGGGGAGCTGTTTTTT
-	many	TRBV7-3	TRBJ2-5	CASSLRLALATQYF	TGTGCCAGCAGCTTAAGGTTGGCGCTAGCGACCCAGTACTTC
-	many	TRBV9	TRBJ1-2	CASSVAGQTNYGYTF	TGTGCCAGCAGCGTAGCTGGACAGACGAACTATGGCTACACCTTC
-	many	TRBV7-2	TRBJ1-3	CASSLPKGTFGNTIYF	TGTGCCAGCAGCTTACCTAAGGGGACTTTTGGAAACACCATATATTTT
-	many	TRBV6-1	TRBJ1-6	CASSRRQANLAYNSPLHF	TGTGCCAGCAGTCGAAGACAGGCCAACCTAGCGTATAATTCACCCCTCCACTTT
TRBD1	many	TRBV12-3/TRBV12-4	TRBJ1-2	CASSLIRLWTGMYGYTF	TGTGCCAGCAGTTTAATTCGACTATGGACAGGGATGTATGGCTACACCTTC
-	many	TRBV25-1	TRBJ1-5	CASSEFGEQPQHF	TGTGCCAGCAGTGAATTCGGGGAGCAGCCCCAGCATTTT
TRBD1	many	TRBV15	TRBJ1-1	CATSPDPTYYGTGNMNTEAFF	TGTGCCACCAGCCCAGACCCGACCTATTACGGGACAGGAAACATGAACACTGAAGCTTTCTTT
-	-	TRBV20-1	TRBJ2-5	CSARGTIPETQYF	TGCAGTGCTAGAGGGACAATCCCAGAGACCCAGTACTTC
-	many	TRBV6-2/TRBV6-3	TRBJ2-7	CASSYGESEQYF	TGTGCCAGCAGTTACGGGGAAAGCGAGCAGTACTTC
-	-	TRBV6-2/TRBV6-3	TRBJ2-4	CASSYSDIQYF	TGTGCCAGCAGTTACTCGGACATTCAGTACTTC
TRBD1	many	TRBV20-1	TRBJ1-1	CSAKQGRTEAFF	TGCAGTGCCAAACAGGGGAGGACTGAAGCTTTCTTT
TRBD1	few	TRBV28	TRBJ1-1	CASNRRQGATEAFF	TGTGCCAGCAATCGTAGACAGGGGGCCACTGAAGCTTTCTTT
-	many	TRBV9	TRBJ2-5	CASSVEQAGGETQYF	TGTGCCAGCAGCGTAGAACAGGCTGGAGGGGAGACCCAGTACTTC
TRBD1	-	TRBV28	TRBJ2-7	CASSFPAIGDRSYEQYF	TGTGCCAGCAGTTTCCCCGCCATTGGGGACAGATCCTACGAGCAGTACTTC
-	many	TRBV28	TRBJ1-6	CASGSGDRTNSPLHF	TGTGCCAGCGGGTCGGGAGACAGAACTAATTCACCCCTCCACTTT
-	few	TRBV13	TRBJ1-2	CASSFQNGRYYGYTF	TGTGCCAGCAGCTTCCAAAATGGTCGGTACTATGGCTACACCTTC
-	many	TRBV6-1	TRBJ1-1	CASSGGRGAFF	TGTGCCAGCAGTGGGGGCCGTGGAGCTTTCTTT
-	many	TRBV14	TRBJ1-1	CASSETQGYTEAFF	TGTGCCAGCAGCGAAACGCAGGGTTATACTGAAGCTTTCTTT
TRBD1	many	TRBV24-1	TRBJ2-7	CATSDGTAYTYEQYF	TGTGCCACCAGTGATGGGACAGCGTATACCTACGAGCAGTACTTC
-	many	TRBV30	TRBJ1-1	CAWSVSIRNTEAFF	TGTGCCTGGAGTGTGTCCATACGGAACACTGAAGCTTTCTTT
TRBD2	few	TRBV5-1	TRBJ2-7	CASSWGTSGEDEQYF	TGCGCCAGCAGCTGGGGGACTAGCGGAGAGGACGAGCAGTACTTC
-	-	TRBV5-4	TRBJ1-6	CASSLDAGWSPLHF	TGTGCCAGCAGCTTGGACGCAGGGTGGTCACCCCTCCACTTT
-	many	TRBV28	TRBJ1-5	CASSLFWGGQPQHF	TGTGCCAGCAGTTTATTTTGGGGTGGACAGCCCCAGCATTTT
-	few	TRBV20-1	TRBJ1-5	CSASRRHNQPQHF	TGCAGTGCTAGTAGGCGGCATAATCAGCCCCAGCATTTT
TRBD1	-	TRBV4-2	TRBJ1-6	CASSPGQGTSPLHF	TGTGCCAGCAGTCCGGGACAGGGGACTTCACCCCTCCACTTT
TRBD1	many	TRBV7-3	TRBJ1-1	CASSLKRQGGPNTEAFF	TGTGCCAGCAGCTTAAAAAGACAGGGGGGTCCTAACACTGAAGCTTTCTTT
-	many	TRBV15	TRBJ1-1	CATSRSREDNTEAFF	TGTGCCACCAGCAGAAGTCGGGAGGACAACACTGAAGCTTTCTTT
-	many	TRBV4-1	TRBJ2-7	CASSQENSYEQYF	TGCGCCAGCAGCCAAGAGAACAGCTACGAGCAGTACTTC